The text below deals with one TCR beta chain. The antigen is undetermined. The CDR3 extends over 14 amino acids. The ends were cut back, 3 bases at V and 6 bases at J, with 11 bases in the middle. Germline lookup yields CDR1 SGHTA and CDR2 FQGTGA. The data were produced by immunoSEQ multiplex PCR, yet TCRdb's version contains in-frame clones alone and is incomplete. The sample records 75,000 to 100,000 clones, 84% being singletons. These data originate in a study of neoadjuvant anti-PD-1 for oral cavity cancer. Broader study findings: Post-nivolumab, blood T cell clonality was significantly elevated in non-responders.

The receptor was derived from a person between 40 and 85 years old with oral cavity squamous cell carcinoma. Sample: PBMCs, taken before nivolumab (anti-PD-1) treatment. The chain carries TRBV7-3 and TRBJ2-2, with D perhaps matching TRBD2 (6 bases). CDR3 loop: CASSLTGVSGELFF. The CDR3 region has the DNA TGTGCCAGCAGCTTGACGGGGGTATCCGGGGAGCTGTTTTTT.